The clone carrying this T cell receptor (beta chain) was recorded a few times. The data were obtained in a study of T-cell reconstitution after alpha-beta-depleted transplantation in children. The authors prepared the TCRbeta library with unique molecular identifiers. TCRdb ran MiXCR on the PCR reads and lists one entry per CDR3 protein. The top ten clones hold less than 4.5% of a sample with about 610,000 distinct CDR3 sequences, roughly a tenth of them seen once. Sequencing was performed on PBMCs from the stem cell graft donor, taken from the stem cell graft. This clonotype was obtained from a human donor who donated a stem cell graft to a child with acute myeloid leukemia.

The CDR3 sequence is CASSSPRYNEQFF. The DNA of the CDR3 is TGTGCCAGCAGCTCCCCTAGGTACAATGAGCAGTTCTTC. V and J are TRBV21-1 and TRBJ2-1; the tabulated D call, TRBD2, remains unverified against the DNA. TRBV21-1 is a pseudogene. The CDR3 is 13 residues long.